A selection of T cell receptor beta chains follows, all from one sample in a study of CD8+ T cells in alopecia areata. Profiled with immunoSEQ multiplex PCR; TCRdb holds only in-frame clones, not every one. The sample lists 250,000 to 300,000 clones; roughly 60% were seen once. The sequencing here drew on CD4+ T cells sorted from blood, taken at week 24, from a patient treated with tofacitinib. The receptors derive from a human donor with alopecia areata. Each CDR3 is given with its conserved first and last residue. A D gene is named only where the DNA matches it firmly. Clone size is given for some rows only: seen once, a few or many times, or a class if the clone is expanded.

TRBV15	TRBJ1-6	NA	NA	CATSRERGNSPLHF	TGTGCCACCAGCAGAGAGCGGGGAAATTCACCCCTCCACTTT
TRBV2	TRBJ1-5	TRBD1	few	CASRRDRDQPQHF	TGTGCCAGCAGGCGGGACAGGGATCAGCCCCAGCATTTT
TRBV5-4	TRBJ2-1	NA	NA	CASRPETYPGDNEQFF	TGTGCCAGCAGGCCTGAGACCTACCCAGGGGACAATGAGCAGTTCTTC
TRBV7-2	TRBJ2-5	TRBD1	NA	CASSSGTGTETQYF	TGTGCCAGCAGCTCCGGGACAGGGACAGAGACCCAGTACTTC
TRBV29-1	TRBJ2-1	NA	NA	CSVHGSRRDEQFF	TGCAGCGTCCACGGGTCTCGTCGGGATGAGCAGTTCTTC
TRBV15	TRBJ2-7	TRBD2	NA	CATIQRGLYYEQYF	TGTGCCACCATCCAGCGGGGACTCTACTACGAGCAGTACTTC
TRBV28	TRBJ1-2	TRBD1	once	CASSTETGINGYTF	TGTGCCAGCAGTACCGAGACAGGGATAAATGGCTACACCTTC
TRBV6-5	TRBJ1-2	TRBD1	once	CASSQTGGGGYTF	TGTGCCAGCAGTCAGACAGGGGGCGGTGGCTACACCTTC
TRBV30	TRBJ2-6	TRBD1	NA	CAWSRGQSSSGANVLTF	TGTGCCTGGAGTAGGGGACAGTCCAGCTCTGGGGCCAACGTCCTGACTTTC
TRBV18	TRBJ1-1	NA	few	CASSLSGQTHTEAFF	TGTGCCAGCTCACTGTCAGGACAGACCCACACTGAAGCTTTCTTT
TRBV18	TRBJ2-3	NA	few	CASSPRTASTDTQYF	TGTGCCAGCTCACCACGGACAGCTAGCACAGATACGCAGTATTTT
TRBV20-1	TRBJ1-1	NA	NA	CSARAGHEAFF	TGCAGTGCTAGAGCGGGACATGAAGCTTTCTTT
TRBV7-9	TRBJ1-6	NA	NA	CASSRDPGDSPLHF	TGTGCCAGCAGCCGGGACCCGGGGGATTCACCCCTCCACTTT
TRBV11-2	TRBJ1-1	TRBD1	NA	CASSPRLQGEPRREAFF	TGTGCCAGCAGCCCCCGGCTACAGGGGGAGCCTCGCCGTGAAGCTTTCTTT
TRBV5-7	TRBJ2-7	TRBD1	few	CASSLNRDSSYEQYF	TGTGCCAGCAGCCTCAACCGGGACAGCTCCTACGAGCAGTACTTC
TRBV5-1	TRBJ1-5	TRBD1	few	CASSPGTGNQPQHF	TGCGCCAGCAGCCCCGGGACAGGGAATCAGCCCCAGCATTTT
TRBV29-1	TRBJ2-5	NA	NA	CSVEVTQETQYF	TGCAGCGTTGAGGTCACCCAAGAGACCCAGTACTTC
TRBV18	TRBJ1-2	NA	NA	CASSPGGTGGGYTF	TGTGCCAGCTCACCAGGGGGGACCGGCGGCGGCTACACCTTC
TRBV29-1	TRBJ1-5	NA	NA	CSVERRQRGTYSNQPQHF	TGCAGCGTTGAGAGGCGACAGAGGGGAACTTATAGCAATCAGCCCCAGCATTTT
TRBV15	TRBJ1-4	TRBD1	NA	CATSTRTGEREKLFF	TGTGCCACCAGCACGAGGACAGGGGAGAGGGAAAAACTGTTTTTT
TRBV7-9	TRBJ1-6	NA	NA	CASSFSRTVDSPLHF	TGTGCCAGCAGCTTCTCCCGGACAGTAGATTCACCCCTCCACTTT
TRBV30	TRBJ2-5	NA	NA	CACTQGSGKTQYF	TGTGCCTGCACACAGGGAAGCGGAAAGACCCAGTACTTC
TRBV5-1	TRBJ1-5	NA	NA	CASREGPESNQPQHF	TGCGCCAGCAGGGAGGGACCGGAGAGCAATCAGCCCCAGCATTTT
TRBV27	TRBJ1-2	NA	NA	CASSLRQGGYGYTF	TGTGCCAGCAGTTTAAGGCAGGGCGGCTATGGCTACACCTTC
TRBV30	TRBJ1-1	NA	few	CAWSVGPLEAFF	TGTGCCTGGAGTGTAGGGCCTCTTGAAGCTTTCTTT
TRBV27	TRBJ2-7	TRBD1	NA	CASRTTGAPDPYEQYF	TGTGCCAGCAGAACCACAGGGGCCCCAGACCCCTACGAGCAGTACTTC
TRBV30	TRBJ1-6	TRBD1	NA	CAWGGQNNSPLHF	TGTGCCTGGGGGGGACAGAATAATTCACCCCTCCACTTT
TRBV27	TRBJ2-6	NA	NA	CASSRQLPSGANVLTF	TGTGCCAGCAGCAGACAGCTCCCCTCTGGGGCCAACGTCCTGACTTTC
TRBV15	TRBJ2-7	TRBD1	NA	CATSRDRQGYEQYF	TGTGCCACCAGCAGAGACAGACAGGGCTACGAGCAGTACTTC
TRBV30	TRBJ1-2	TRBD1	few	CAWSVQGWTGKGYTF	TGTGCCTGGAGTGTACAAGGGTGGACAGGGAAGGGCTACACCTTC
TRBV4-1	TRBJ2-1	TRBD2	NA	CASSQDALAGGTPGNEQFF	TGCGCCAGCAGCCAAGATGCCCTAGCGGGGGGCACGCCCGGGAATGAGCAGTTCTTC
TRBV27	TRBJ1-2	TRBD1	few	CASKGQGTLGYGYTF	TGTGCCAGCAAAGGACAGGGGACCCTCGGGTATGGCTACACCTTC
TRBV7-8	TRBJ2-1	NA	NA	CASSLTRDQQFF	TGTGCCAGCAGCTTAACCCGGGACCAGCAGTTCTTC
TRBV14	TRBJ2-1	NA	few	CASSQENEQFF	TGTGCCAGCAGCCAAGAGAATGAGCAGTTCTTC
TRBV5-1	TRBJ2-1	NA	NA	CASSLEPRSSYNEQFF	TGCGCCAGCAGCTTGGAGCCGAGATCAAGTTACAATGAGCAGTTCTTC
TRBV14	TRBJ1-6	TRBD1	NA	CASSQLQGAFSPLHF	TGTGCCAGCAGCCAATTGCAGGGGGCCTTTTCACCCCTCCACTTT
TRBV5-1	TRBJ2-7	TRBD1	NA	CASNNAPGQGVNEQYF	TGCGCCAGCAATAATGCCCCGGGACAGGGGGTCAACGAGCAGTACTTC
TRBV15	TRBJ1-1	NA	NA	CATSRNNDLNTEAFF	TGTGCCACCAGCAGAAATAACGATCTGAACACTGAAGCTTTCTTT
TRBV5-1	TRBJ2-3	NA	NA	CASSLLMGGTDTQYF	TGCGCCAGCAGCTTACTGATGGGGGGCACAGATACGCAGTATTTT
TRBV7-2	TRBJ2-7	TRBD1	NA	CASSHAGTGVEQYF	TGTGCCAGCAGCCACGCAGGGACAGGGGTCGAGCAGTACTTC
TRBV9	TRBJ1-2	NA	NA	CASSVEERYGYTF	TGTGCCAGCAGCGTAGAAGAGCGCTATGGCTACACCTTC
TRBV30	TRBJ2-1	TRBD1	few	CAWSVRDRKQFF	TGTGCCTGGAGTGTAAGGGACAGAAAGCAGTTCTTC
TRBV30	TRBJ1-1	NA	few	CAWRQRTDTEAFF	TGTGCCTGGAGACAACGCACGGACACTGAAGCTTTCTTT
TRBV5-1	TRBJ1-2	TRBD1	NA	CASSLLTGNYGYTF	TGCGCCAGCAGCTTGTTGACAGGGAACTATGGCTACACCTTC
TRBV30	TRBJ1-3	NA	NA	CAWSRGADSSGNTIYF	TGTGCCTGGAGTCGAGGGGCGGACAGCTCTGGAAACACCATATATTTT
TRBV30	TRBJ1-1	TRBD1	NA	CAWSTGAVTEAFF	TGTGCCTGGTCAACAGGGGCAGTCACTGAAGCTTTCTTT
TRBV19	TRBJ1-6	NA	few	CASSQNRNSPLHF	TGTGCCAGTAGCCAAAACAGGAATTCACCCCTCCACTTT
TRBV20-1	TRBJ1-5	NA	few	CSARYNQPQHF	TGCAGTGCTAGATACAATCAGCCCCAGCATTTT
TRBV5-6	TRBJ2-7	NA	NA	CASSLRYAYEQYF	TGTGCCAGCAGCTTGCGTTACGCCTACGAGCAGTACTTC
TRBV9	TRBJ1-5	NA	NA	CASSVGVAQPQHF	TGTGCCAGCAGCGTGGGGGTGGCTCAGCCCCAGCATTTT
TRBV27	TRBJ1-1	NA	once	CASSFRRDTSLGAEAFF	TGTGCCAGCAGTTTCCGCCGGGACACCTCCTTAGGTGCTGAAGCTTTCTTT
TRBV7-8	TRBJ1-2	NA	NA	CASSPQASYGYTF	TGTGCCAGCAGCCCACAGGCCTCATATGGCTACACCTTC
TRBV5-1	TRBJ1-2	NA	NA	CASSFERGYGYTF	TGCGCCAGCAGCTTCGAGAGGGGCTATGGCTACACCTTC
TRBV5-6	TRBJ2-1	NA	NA	CASSTFYEQFF	TGTGCCAGCAGCACTTTTTATGAGCAGTTCTTC
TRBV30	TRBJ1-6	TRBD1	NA	CAWSKGQGVYNSPLHF	TGTGCCTGGTCAAAGGGACAGGGGGTTTATAATTCACCCCTCCACTTT
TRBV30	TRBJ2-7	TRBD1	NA	CAWSRGQGPYEQYF	TGTGCCTGGAGTCGAGGACAGGGGCCCTACGAGCAGTACTTC
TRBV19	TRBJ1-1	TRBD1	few	CASSVGGGNTEAFF	TGTGCCAGTAGTGTAGGGGGCGGGAACACTGAAGCTTTCTTT